These 10 T cell receptor beta chains originate from one sample sequenced in a study of blood T cell repertoires in COVID-19. The data were produced by immunoSEQ multiplex PCR, yet TCRdb's version contains in-frame clones alone and is incomplete. In the table there are 250,000 or so clones, about 80% of which are singletons. Sequencing was carried out using peripheral blood. The source of these receptors is an elderly man with acute or convalescent COVID-19.

Details on this clone: Within the sample, other DNA sequences also encode this same CDR3. This chain connects TRBV28 to TRBJ2-7; no clear D gene. Trimming cost V 2 bases and J 3 bases, with 5 bases left between them. The germline gives CDR1 MDHEN, CDR2 SYDVKM. The CDR3 length is 12 residues. The CDR3 nucleotides read TGTGCCAGCAGTTTAACGGTCTACGAGCAGTACTTC. This encodes CASSLTVYEQYF.

The rearrangement uses TRBV19 and TRBJ2-1, with D possibly matching TRBD2 (5 bases). Trimming stripped 6 bases from V and 0 bases from J, with 9 bases between. CDR1 and CDR2 from the germline V gene are LNHDA and SQIVND (reference sequence). The CDR3 extends over 14 amino acids. This CDR3 reads CASRDSSSYNEQFF. CDR3 DNA sequence: TGTGCCAGTAGGGACTCCAGCTCCTACAATGAGCAGTTCTTC.

There are a few counts of this clone. V usage is TRBV27 and J usage is TRBJ1-1; the match to TRBD1 covers 7 bases. The V gene end was trimmed by 6 bases and the J gene end by 10 bases; junction bases not matched to a gene: 14. The CDR3 is 14 residues long. Germline V gives CDR1 MNHEY, CDR2 SMNVEV (reference sequence). The CDR3 region is CASSPGTASSRAFF. The CDR3 DNA reads as TGTGCCAGCAGCCCCGGGACAGCAAGCAGCAGAGCTTTCTTT.

The J gene is TRBJ1-2, the V gene TRBV19, with TRBD1 matching 11 bases. The CDR3 length is 15 residues. Germline loops: CDR1 LNHDA, CDR2 SQIVND (reference sequence). The V and J ends lost 3 bases and 4 bases, in that order; junction bases with no gene match: 4. The CDR3 DNA is TGTGCCAGTAGTATTAGGACAGGGGGCATCTATGGCTACACCTTC. This translates into CASSIRTGGIYGYTF. The full variable domain, completed using reference TRBV19 and TRBJ1-2, is DGGITQSPKYLFRKEGQNVTLSCEQNLNHDAMYWYRQDPGQGLRLIYYSQIVNDFQKGDIAEGYSVSREKKESFPLTVTSAQKNPTAFYLCASSIRTGGIYGYTFGSGTRLTVV.

The chain recombines TRBV2 with TRBJ2-3, with 9 bases that match TRBD2. Germline lookup yields CDR1 SNHLY and CDR2 FYNNEI. The J segment lost 0 bases and the V segment lost 2 bases, leaving 9 bases of the junction unmatched. The length of the CDR3 is 18 residues. CDR3 sequence (DNA): TGTGCCAGCAGTGAATTAGGACTAGCGAGATCTAGCACAGATACGCAGTATTTT. This codes for CASSELGLARSSTDTQYF.

The chain is built from TRBV19 and TRBJ1-2, with TRBD1 matching over 8 bases. V lost 3 bases, J lost 2 bases, and 5 bases stayed unmatched. This CDR3 region has 15 residues. Germline values: CDR1 LNHDA, CDR2 SQIVND (reference sequence). In DNA, the CDR3 is TGTGCCAGTAGTATTCGACAGGGGATGAACTATGGCTACACCTTC. Protein sequence: CASSIRQGMNYGYTF.

This chain joins TRBV6-5 and TRBJ1-6; the D is unclear. This CDR3 contains 15 residues. V lost 6 bases and J lost 3, with 12 bases in between. Germline V gene data show CDR1 as MNHEY and CDR2 as SVGAGI. The CDR3 DNA is TGTGCCAGCAGCCGTGACTTAAGCTATAATTCACCCCTCCACTTT. Its translation is CASSRDLSYNSPLHF.

The chain links TRBV27 to TRBJ1-6, with TRBD1 as a possible D gene (6 bases). V was clipped by 4 bases and J by 4 bases, with 14 bases between them. Germline V gives CDR1 MNHEY, CDR2 SMNVEV (reference sequence). This CDR3 has 16 amino acids. The CDR3 spells CASSYGGGLYNSPLHF. As DNA, the CDR3 is TGTGCCAGCAGTTATGGGGGGGGCCTTTATAATTCACCCCTCCACTTT.

V is TRBV19 and J is TRBJ1-2, with 8 positions matching TRBD1. CDR3 length: 17 residues. The ends lost 1 base at V and 4 bases at J; junction bases unmatched: 11. From germline, CDR1 is LNHDA and CDR2 SQIVND (reference sequence). CDR3 DNA sequence: TGTGCCAGTAGTATAGGTTGGACAGGGCGTCTGAGCTATGGCTACACCTTC. Its protein is CASSIGWTGRLSYGYTF. The full variable domain, with the rest looked up from reference TRBV19 and TRBJ1-2, is DGGITQSPKYLFRKEGQNVTLSCEQNLNHDAMYWYRQDPGQGLRLIYYSQIVNDFQKGDIAEGYSVSREKKESFPLTVTSAQKNPTAFYLCASSIGWTGRLSYGYTFGSGTRLTVV.

The V gene is TRBV6-1, the J gene TRBJ2-7; 7 bases agree with TRBD2. V dropped 1 base and J dropped 3; count of bases not matched to a gene: 9. This CDR3 has 16 residues. Per germline, CDR1 MNHNS and CDR2 SASEGT. This CDR3 reads CASSEGIPGTIYEQYF. CDR3 nucleotides: TGTGCCAGCAGTGAAGGGATCCCCGGGACTATCTACGAGCAGTACTTC.